This is a list of T cell receptor beta chains from one sample in a study of T cells after yellow fever vaccination. TCRdb reprocessed the 5' RACE reads via MiXCR and lists one record per CDR3 protein. The profile shows roughly 74,000 distinct CDR3 sequences, 7.1% of them singletons. This specimen consisted of CD8+ T cells sorted from PBMCs, obtained more than 4 days after the first yellow fever vaccination. Receptor source: a young man who received the YFV17D yellow fever vaccine. The CDR3 runs from the conserved cysteine through the conserved F or W. The order of the fields is D gene, V gene, clone size, J gene, CDR3 DNA, CDR3 protein. The D gene is left open where the match is weak. Size values are once, few and many counts, or a class for expanded clones, and some rows have none.

TRBD1,TRBV9,few,TRBJ1-1,TGTGCCAGCAGTCCAGAGGGATCGGGAGGACAGGGCCTTGAAGCTTTCTTT,CASSPEGSGGQGLEAFF
TRBD1,TRBV6-2/TRBV6-3,many,TRBJ2-7,TGTGCCAGCAGTTACTCTCCAACGGGACAGGGTTCCTACGAGCAGTACTTC,CASSYSPTGQGSYEQYF
.,TRBV24-1,.,TRBJ1-5,TGTGCCACCAGTGGGGCAAACCAAGATCAGCCCCAGCATTTT,CATSGANQDQPQHF
TRBD2,TRBV3-1,.,TRBJ2-3,TGTGCCAGCAGCCCCCCGACTAGCGGGCTAACAGATACGCAGTATTTT,CASSPPTSGLTDTQYF
.,TRBV7-6,.,TRBJ2-3,TGTGCCAGCAGCCCGGAACAGGGGAGGGGCACAGATACGCAGTATTTT,CASSPEQGRGTDTQYF
TRBD1,TRBV5-1,.,TRBJ2-7,TGCGCCAGCGAAACCGGGACAGGGGGCGACGAGCAGTACTTC,CASETGTGGDEQYF
.,TRBV7-9,few,TRBJ2-7,TGTGCCAGCAGCCCCCCCACAAGCCTGGGCTCCTACGAGCAGTACTTC,CASSPPTSLGSYEQYF
TRBD2,TRBV24-1,many,TRBJ2-3,TGTGCCACCAGTGATTCTAGCGGAAGCACAGATACGCAGTATTTT,CATSDSSGSTDTQYF
.,TRBV12-3/TRBV12-4,.,TRBJ2-2,TGTGCCAGCCAGGGAACCGGGGAGCTGTTTTTT,CASQGTGELFF
.,TRBV5-1,many,TRBJ1-1,TGCGCCAGCAGCTTGTGGGGCTTTCACACTGAAGCTTTCTTT,CASSLWGFHTEAFF
TRBD1,TRBV5-8,many,TRBJ1-1,TGTGCCAGCAGCTTGGACAGGGGGTTTCCTGAAGCTTTCTTT,CASSLDRGFPEAFF
TRBD1,TRBV12-3/TRBV12-4,few,TRBJ1-5,TGTGCCAGCAGGCTTATCGGACAGGGTCATCAGCCCCAGCATTTT,CASRLIGQGHQPQHF
.,TRBV9,many,TRBJ2-1,TGTGCCAGCAGCGTAACAGTGGGCTCCTACAATGAGCAGTTCTTC,CASSVTVGSYNEQFF
.,TRBV7-9,many,TRBJ1-5,TGTGCCAGCAGCTTGGGGGGTGGGAATCAGCCCCAGCATTTT,CASSLGGGNQPQHF
.,TRBV24-1,few,TRBJ2-3,TGTGCCACCAGTGAGACAGGTGCTACAGATACGCAGTATTTT,CATSETGATDTQYF
.,TRBV4-2,few,TRBJ2-1,TGTGCCAGCAGCCAAGTACTAGCTGCAACCTACAATGAGCAGTTCTTC,CASSQVLAATYNEQFF
.,TRBV5-6,.,TRBJ1-5,TGTGCCAGCAGCTTGGGGGCAGGGAATCAGCCCCAGCATTTT,CASSLGAGNQPQHF
.,TRBV5-4,many,TRBJ1-1,TGTGCCAGCAGCCGGGGGGACCGGACTGAAGCTTTCTTT,CASSRGDRTEAFF
.,TRBV11-2,few,TRBJ1-1,TGTGCCAGCAGCGTAGCCTGGCAGTCGGGCACTGAAGCTTTCTTT,CASSVAWQSGTEAFF
.,TRBV7-6,many,TRBJ1-1,TGTGCCAGCAGCTTGGGGCAGGGAGAAGCTTTCTTT,CASSLGQGEAFF
TRBD1,TRBV15,.,TRBJ1-2,TGTGCCACCAGCACAGCCCAGACAGGGCCCTATGGCTACACCTTC,CATSTAQTGPYGYTF
.,TRBV6-5,many,TRBJ2-2,TGTGCCAGCCGAACTTCCGGGACATACAACACCGGGGAGCTGTTTTTT,CASRTSGTYNTGELFF
.,TRBV4-3,few,TRBJ2-3,TGCGCCAGCAGCCAAGGTGTCAGCCTCACAGATACGCAGTATTTT,CASSQGVSLTDTQYF
.,TRBV5-1,.,TRBJ2-3,TGCGCCAGCAGCTTGCTCTTGGTGACTAGCACAGATACGCAGTATTTT,CASSLLLVTSTDTQYF
TRBD1,TRBV5-4,few,TRBJ1-2,TGTGCCAGCAGCTTACAGGGGGCTAGCTATGGCTACACCTTC,CASSLQGASYGYTF
.,TRBV7-8,.,TRBJ2-3,TGTGCCAGCAGCCCAGGGTCGAGCACAGATACGCAGTATTTT,CASSPGSSTDTQYF
.,TRBV7-9,few,TRBJ2-4,TGTGCCAGCAGCTTGGTGCAGGGGAGCAACATTCAGTACTTC,CASSLVQGSNIQYF
TRBD2,TRBV29-1,many,TRBJ2-3,TGCAGCGTTGAAGGAGCGCTAGCGGGTGGGGCAGATACGCAGTATTTT,CSVEGALAGGADTQYF
.,TRBV7-9,.,TRBJ2-1,TGTGCCAGCAGCCTCAGTGAGGGTGTAATGTACAATGAGCAGTTCTTC,CASSLSEGVMYNEQFF
TRBD1,TRBV12-3/TRBV12-4,many,TRBJ1-2,TGTGCCAGCAGTCCCTACGGACAGGGACAGGGCTACACCTTC,CASSPYGQGQGYTF
TRBD2,TRBV4-1,many,TRBJ2-1,TGCGCCAGCAGCCAAGGGACTAGCGGGGGTAATGAGCAGTTCTTC,CASSQGTSGGNEQFF
TRBD2,TRBV3-1,many,TRBJ2-3,TGTGCCAGCAGCCAAGACCCGTCTAGCGGAGTCACAGATACGCAGTATTTT,CASSQDPSSGVTDTQYF
TRBD1,TRBV12-3/TRBV12-4,many,TRBJ1-2,TGTGCCAGCAGTACCGTGCAGGGGGAATATGGCTACACCTTC,CASSTVQGEYGYTF
.,TRBV4-3,.,TRBJ1-4,TGCGCCAGCAGCCAAGATAGGAGGGTCCTTTTTTTT,CASSQDRRVLFF
.,TRBV3-1,many,TRBJ2-5,TGTGCCAGCGGGGTAGAAGAGACCCAGTACTTC,CASGVEETQYF
.,TRBV6-5,few,TRBJ2-7,TGTGCCAGCAGTTACTCGAGGGGCCCCGGTCTTGACGAGCAGTACTTC,CASSYSRGPGLDEQYF
TRBD1,TRBV12-3/TRBV12-4,many,TRBJ1-4,TGTGCCAGCGGGGGTGGGGACAGAAGGGAAAAACTGTTTTTT,CASGGGDRREKLFF
.,TRBV20-1,many,TRBJ2-3,TGCAGTGCTAGAGACAGAGGGGGGAAGACAGATACGCAGTATTTT,CSARDRGGKTDTQYF
TRBD2,TRBV4-1,few,TRBJ2-5,TGCGCCAGCAGCCAAGATTTTCCACTAGCGGAAGAGACCCAGTACTTC,CASSQDFPLAEETQYF
.,TRBV20-1,.,TRBJ2-6,TGCAGTGCACTCCCGGTAATAGGGAGTAACTCTGGGGCCAACGTCCTGACTTTC,CSALPVIGSNSGANVLTF
.,TRBV5-6,many,TRBJ2-3,TGTGCCAGCAGCTTGAGTCAGGGGAAAACAGATACGCAGTATTTT,CASSLSQGKTDTQYF
.,TRBV7-6,.,TRBJ2-3,TGTGCCAGCAGCTTACCTGCTACTAGCACAGATACGCAGTATTTT,CASSLPATSTDTQYF
.,TRBV7-2,.,TRBJ2-2,TGTGCCAGCAGCCGATCCGGAATCACCGGGGAGCTGTTTTTT,CASSRSGITGELFF
.,TRBV7-9,.,TRBJ2-1,TGTGCCAGCAGACCGAGCAGCTTCAATGAGCAGTTCTTC,CASRPSSFNEQFF